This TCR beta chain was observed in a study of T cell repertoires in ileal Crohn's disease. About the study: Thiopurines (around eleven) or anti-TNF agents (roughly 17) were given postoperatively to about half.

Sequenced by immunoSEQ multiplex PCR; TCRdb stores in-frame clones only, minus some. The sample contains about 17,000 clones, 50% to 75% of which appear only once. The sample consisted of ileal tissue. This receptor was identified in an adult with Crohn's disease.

CDR3 loop: CASSLDRGESYEQYF. In DNA, the CDR3 is TGCGCCAGCAGCTTGGATCGCGGGGAATCCTACGAGCAGTACTTC. The chain employs TRBV5-1 and TRBJ2-7; TRBD2 is a possible D gene (6 bases). Germline CDR1 SGHRS, CDR2 YFSETQ. V gave up 0 bases and J gave up 1 base, with 11 bases separating them. The CDR3 is 15 residues long. Using reference TRBV5-1 and TRBJ2-7 for the parts outside the CDR3, the full variable domain is KAGVTQTPRYLIKTRGQQVTLSCSPISGHRSVSWYQQTPGQGLQFLFEYFSETQRNKGNFPGRFSGRQFSNSRSEMNVSTLELGDSALYLCASSLDRGESYEQYFGPGTRLTVT.